What follows describes a single T cell receptor (beta chain). Its target is unknown. The record originates from a study of cytomegalovirus exposure and HLA in healthy donors. Study information: Among the 370 or so donors who were genotyped, about 80% fell in the genetic ancestry cluster that is associated with self-reported Caucasian donors. General study points: Cytomegalovirus association was listed for about 160 TCR beta chains. In a later analysis, a missense DCLRE1C variant was linked to TCR beta V- and J-gene trimming. Highly shared sequence variants in one cluster were likely a sequencing artifact.

PCR amplification relied on 60 Vbeta primers (plus 13 Jbeta primers). Repertoires were generated with immunoSEQ multiplex PCR, while TCRdb's copy carries only in-frame clones and drops some. The sample contains 150,000 to 200,000 clones, around 80% of which appear only once. The source of this sequence is a woman aged 35 to 49 in good health and CMV-seronegative. Sequenced sample: PBMCs.

CDR3 amino acids: CASSVTTSGIHTGELFF. The CDR3 DNA follows: TGTGCCAGCAGCGTTACAACTAGCGGGATACACACCGGGGAGCTGTTTTTT. The rearrangement joins TRBV9 to TRBJ2-2; TRBD2 matches 10 bases. The CDR3 totals 17 residues. The germline V gene encodes CDR1 SGDLS and CDR2 YYNGEE. The V segment lost 2 bases and the J segment 3 bases; nucleotides outside the gene matches: 7. The variable domain in full, with the rest retrieved from reference TRBV9 and TRBJ2-2, is DSGVTQTPKHLITATGQRVTLRCSPRSGDLSVYWYQQSLDQGLQFLIQYYNGEERAKGNILERFSAQQFPDLHSELNLSSLELGDSALYFCASSVTTSGIHTGELFFGEGSRLTVL.